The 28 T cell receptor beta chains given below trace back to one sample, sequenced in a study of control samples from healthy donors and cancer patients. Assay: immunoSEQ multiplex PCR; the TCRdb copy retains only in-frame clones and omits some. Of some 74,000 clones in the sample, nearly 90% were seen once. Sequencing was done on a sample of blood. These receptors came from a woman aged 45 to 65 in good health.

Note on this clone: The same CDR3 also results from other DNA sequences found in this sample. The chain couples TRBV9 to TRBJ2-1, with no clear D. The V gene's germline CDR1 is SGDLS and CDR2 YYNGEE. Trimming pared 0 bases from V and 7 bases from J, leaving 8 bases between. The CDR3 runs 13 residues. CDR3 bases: TGTGCCAGCAGCGTAGGGAGCCGAAATGAGCAGTTCTTC. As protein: CASSVGSRNEQFF.

DNA of the CDR3: TGCGCCAGCAGCTTGGTGTTTCAGCAGGAGAACACTGAAGCTTTCTTT. Protein product: CASSLVFQQENTEAFF. This chain joins TRBV5-1 and TRBJ1-1; no firm D call. This CDR3 is built from 16 residues. Germline CDR1 is SGHRS and CDR2 is YFSETQ. The germline V and J ends were trimmed by 0 bases and 1 base, with 13 bases remaining between them. Complete variable domain (other parts from reference TRBV5-1 and TRBJ1-1): KAGVTQTPRYLIKTRGQQVTLSCSPISGHRSVSWYQQTPGQGLQFLFEYFSETQRNKGNFPGRFSGRQFSNSRSEMNVSTLELGDSALYLCASSLVFQQENTEAFFGQGTRLTVV.

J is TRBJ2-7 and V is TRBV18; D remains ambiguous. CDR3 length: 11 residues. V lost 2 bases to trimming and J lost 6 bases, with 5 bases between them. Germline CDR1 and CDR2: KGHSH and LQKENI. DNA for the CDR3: TGTGCCAGCTCACCAGGGTTCGAGCAGTACTTC. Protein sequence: CASSPGFEQYF.

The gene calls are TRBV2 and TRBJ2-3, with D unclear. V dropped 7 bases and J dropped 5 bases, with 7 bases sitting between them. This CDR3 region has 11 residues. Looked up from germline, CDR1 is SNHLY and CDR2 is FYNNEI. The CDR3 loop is CASNLRDTQYF. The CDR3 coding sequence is TGTGCCAGCAACCTGAGAGATACGCAGTATTTT.

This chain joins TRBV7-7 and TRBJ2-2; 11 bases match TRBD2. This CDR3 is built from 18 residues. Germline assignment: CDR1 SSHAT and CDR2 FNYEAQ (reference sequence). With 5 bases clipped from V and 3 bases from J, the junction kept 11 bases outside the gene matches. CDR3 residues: CASSPGLAGPGYTGELFF. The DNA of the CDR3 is TGTGCCAGCAGCCCAGGACTAGCGGGCCCAGGGTACACCGGGGAGCTGTTTTTT. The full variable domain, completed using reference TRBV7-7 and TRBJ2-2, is GAGVSQSPRYKVTKRGQDVTLRCDPISSHATLYWYQQALGQGPEFLTYFNYEAQPDKSGLPSDRFSAERPEGSISTLTIQRTEQRDSAMYRCASSPGLAGPGYTGELFFGEGSRLTVL.

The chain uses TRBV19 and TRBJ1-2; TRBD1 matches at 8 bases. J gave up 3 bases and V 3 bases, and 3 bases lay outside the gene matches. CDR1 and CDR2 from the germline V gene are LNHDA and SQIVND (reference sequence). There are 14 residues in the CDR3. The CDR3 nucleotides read TGTGCCAGTAGTATGGGCAGGGGGCACTATGGCTACACCTTC. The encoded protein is CASSMGRGHYGYTF.

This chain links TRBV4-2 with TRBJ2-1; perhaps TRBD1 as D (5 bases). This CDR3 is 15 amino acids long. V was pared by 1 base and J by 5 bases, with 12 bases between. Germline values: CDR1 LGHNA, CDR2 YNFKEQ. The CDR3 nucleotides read TGTGCCAGCAGCCAAGGCCAGGGCGCCCACAATGAGCAGTTCTTC. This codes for CASSQGQGAHNEQFF.

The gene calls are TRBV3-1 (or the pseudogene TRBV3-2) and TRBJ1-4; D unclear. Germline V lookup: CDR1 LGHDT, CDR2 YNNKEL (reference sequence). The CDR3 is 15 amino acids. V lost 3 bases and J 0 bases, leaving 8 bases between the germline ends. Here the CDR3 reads CASSQRHATNEKLFF. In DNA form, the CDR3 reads TGTGCCAGCAGCCAGAGACATGCAACTAATGAAAAACTGTTTTTT.

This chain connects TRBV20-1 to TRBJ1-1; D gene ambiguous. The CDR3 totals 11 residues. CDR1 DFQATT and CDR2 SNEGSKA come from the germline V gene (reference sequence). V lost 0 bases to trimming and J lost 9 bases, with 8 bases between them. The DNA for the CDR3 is TGCAGTGCTAGAGAAGTAGTTCAAGCTTTCTTT. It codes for CSAREVVQAFF.

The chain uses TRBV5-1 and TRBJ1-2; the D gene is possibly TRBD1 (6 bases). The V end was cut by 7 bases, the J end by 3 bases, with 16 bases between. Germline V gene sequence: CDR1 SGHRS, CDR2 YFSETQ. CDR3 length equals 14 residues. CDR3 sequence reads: CASGKTGPDYGYTF. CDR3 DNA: TGCGCCAGCGGAAAGACAGGTCCTGACTATGGCTACACCTTC.

CDR3 coding DNA: TGTGCCAGCAGTTCAGAGAACTATGGCTACACCTTC. This encodes CASSSENYGYTF. V is TRBV6-5 and J is TRBJ1-2; D unclear. Germline V gene sequence: CDR1 MNHEY, CDR2 SVGAGI. The CDR3 extends over 12 amino acids. Between the trimmed V and J ends, which lost 4 bases and 2 bases, there was a span of 5 bases.

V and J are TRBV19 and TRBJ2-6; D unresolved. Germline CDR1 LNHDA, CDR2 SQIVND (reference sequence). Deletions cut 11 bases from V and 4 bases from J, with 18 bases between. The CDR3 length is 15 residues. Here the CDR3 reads CASNYALVGANVLTF. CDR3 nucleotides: TGTGCCTCAAATTACGCGCTTGTGGGGGCCAACGTCCTGACTTTC.

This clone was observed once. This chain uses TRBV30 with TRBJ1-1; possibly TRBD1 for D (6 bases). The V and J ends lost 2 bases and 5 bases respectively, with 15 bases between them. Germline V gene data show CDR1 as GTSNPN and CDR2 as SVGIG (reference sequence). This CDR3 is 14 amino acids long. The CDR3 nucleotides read TGTGCCTGGAGTAAGGTTCAGGGGACAACTGAAGCTTTCTTT. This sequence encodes CAWSKVQGTTEAFF.

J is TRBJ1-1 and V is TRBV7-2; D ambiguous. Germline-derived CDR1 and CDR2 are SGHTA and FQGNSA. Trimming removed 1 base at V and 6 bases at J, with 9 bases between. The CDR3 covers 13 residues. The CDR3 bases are TGTGCCAGCAGCTTAGGACGGGGTCCTGAAGCTTTCTTT. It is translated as CASSLGRGPEAFF.

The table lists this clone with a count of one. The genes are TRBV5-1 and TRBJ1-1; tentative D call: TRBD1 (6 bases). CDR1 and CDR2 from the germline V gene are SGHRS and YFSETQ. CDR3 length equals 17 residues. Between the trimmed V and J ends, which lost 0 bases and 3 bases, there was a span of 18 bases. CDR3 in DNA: TGCGCCAGCAGCTTGGCCAGGGGTGATTTTGTAGACACTGAAGCTTTCTTT. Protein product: CASSLARGDFVDTEAFF.

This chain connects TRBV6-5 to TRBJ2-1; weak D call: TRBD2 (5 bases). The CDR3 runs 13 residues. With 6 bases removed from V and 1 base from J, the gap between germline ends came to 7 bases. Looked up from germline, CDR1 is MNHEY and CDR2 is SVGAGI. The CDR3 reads CASRDSSYNEQFF. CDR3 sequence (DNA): TGTGCCAGCAGGGACTCGTCCTACAATGAGCAGTTCTTC.

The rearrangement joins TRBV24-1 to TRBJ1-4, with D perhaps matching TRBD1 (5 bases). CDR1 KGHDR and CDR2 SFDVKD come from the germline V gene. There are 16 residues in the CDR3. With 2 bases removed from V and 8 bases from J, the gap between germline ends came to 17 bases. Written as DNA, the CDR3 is TGTGCCACCAGTGATTCGAGAGCTCAGGGAAACGAAAAACTGTTTTTT. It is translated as CATSDSRAQGNEKLFF.

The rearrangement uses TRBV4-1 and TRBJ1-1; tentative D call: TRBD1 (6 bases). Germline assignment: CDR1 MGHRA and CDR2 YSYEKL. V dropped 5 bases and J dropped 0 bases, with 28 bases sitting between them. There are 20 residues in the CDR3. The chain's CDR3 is CASSDDSTRGLVTVNTEAFF. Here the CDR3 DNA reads TGCGCCAGCAGCGACGATTCTACTCGGGGGCTAGTGACGGTGAACACTGAAGCTTTCTTT.

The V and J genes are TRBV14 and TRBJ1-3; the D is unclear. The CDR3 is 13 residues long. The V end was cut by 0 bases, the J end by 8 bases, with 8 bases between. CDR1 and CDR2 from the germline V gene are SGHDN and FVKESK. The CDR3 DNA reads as TGTGCCAGCAGCCAAGAGTGGAGGGACACCATATATTTT. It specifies CASSQEWRDTIYF.

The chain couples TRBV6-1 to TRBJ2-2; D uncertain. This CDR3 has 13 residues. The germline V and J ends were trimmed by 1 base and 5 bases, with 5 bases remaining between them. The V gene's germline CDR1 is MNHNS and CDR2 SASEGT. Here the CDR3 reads CASSEGATGELFF. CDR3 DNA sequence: TGTGCCAGCAGTGAAGGCGCAACCGGGGAGCTGTTTTTT.

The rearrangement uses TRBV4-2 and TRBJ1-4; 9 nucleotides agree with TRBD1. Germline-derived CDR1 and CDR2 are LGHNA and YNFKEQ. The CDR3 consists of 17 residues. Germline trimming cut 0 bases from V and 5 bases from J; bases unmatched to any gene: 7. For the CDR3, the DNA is TGTGCCAGCAGCCAAGAAGGGTACGGGACAGGGAATGAAAAACTGTTTTTT. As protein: CASSQEGYGTGNEKLFF.

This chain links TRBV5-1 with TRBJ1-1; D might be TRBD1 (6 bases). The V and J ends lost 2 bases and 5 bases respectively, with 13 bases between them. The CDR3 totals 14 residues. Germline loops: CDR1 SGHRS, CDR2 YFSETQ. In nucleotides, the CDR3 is TGCGCCAGCAGCTTTACAGGGACGATAACTGAAGCTTTCTTT. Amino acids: CASSFTGTITEAFF.

In DNA, the CDR3 is TGTGCCAGCAGCTTAGGGCGGGGGGGCACAGATACGCAGTATTTT. It is translated as CASSLGRGGTDTQYF. J is TRBJ2-3 and V is TRBV9, with 8 positions matching TRBD2. CDR1 is SGDLS, CDR2 YYNGEE, per germline. The V gene end was trimmed by 4 bases and the J gene end by 1 base; junction bases not matched to a gene: 5. This CDR3 has 15 amino acids.

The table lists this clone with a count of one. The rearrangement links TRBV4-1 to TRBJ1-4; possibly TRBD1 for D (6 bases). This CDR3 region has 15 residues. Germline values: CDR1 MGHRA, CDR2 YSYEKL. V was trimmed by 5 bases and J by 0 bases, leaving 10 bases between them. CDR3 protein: CASSYTGTTNEKLFF. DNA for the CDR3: TGCGCCAGCAGCTACACAGGGACAACTAATGAAAAACTGTTTTTT.

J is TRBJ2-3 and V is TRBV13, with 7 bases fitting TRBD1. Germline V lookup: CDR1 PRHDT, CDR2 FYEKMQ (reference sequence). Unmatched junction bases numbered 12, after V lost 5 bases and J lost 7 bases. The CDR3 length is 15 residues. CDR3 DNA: TGTGCCAGCAGCGTCGGACAGGTACAAACCTATACGCAGTATTTT. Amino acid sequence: CASSVGQVQTYTQYF.

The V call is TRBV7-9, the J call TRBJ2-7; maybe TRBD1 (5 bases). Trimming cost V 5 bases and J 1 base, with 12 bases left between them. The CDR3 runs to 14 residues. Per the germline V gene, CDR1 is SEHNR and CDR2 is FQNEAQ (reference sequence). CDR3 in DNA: TGTGCCAGCAGCCCAACGACAGTTTCCTACGAGCAGTACTTC. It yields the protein CASSPTTVSYEQYF.

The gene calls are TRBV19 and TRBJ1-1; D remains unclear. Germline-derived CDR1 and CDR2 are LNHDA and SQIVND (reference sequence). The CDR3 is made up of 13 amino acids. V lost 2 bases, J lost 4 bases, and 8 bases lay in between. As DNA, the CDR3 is TGTGCCAGTAGTATATACAGCGGCACTGAAGCTTTCTTT. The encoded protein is CASSIYSGTEAFF.

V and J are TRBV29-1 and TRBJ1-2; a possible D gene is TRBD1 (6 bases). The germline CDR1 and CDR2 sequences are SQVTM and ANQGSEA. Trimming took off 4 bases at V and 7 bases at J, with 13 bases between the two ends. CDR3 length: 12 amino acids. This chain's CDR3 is CSVVVRGSGYTF. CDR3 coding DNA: TGCAGCGTTGTAGTCAGGGGCTCTGGCTACACCTTC.